The 5 T cell receptor beta chains listed next were all sequenced from one sample in a study of cytomegalovirus exposure and HLA in healthy donors. The assay was immunoSEQ multiplex PCR, and TCRdb's table has in-frame clones only and misses some. The data show about 240,000 clones, approximately 86% seen once. Sequences were obtained from PBMCs. The receptors stem from a woman younger than 45 in good health and CMV-seropositive.

The chain uses TRBV7-8 and TRBJ2-1; D unclear. V was cut by 8 bases and J by 5 bases, with 13 bases left in between. This CDR3 has 13 residues. Germline values: CDR1 SGHVS, CDR2 FQNEAQ. The CDR3 bases are TGTGCCAGCGCTATTTCCGGAGACAATGAGCAGTTCTTC. Translated: CASAISGDNEQFF.

V is TRBV19 and J is TRBJ2-3; D perhaps matches TRBD2 (6 bases). Germline assignment: CDR1 LNHDA and CDR2 SQIVND (reference sequence). V lost 0 bases and J lost 4, with 14 bases in between. The CDR3 has 16 amino acids. CDR3: CASSIEYGGWPDTQYF. CDR3 nucleotide sequence: TGTGCCAGTAGTATAGAGTACGGAGGGTGGCCAGATACGCAGTATTTT.

CDR3 sequence (DNA): TGTGCCAGTAGCCCTAGCGGGCGGGGCACACTGGGTGATACGCAGTATTTT. Translation: CASSPSGRGTLGDTQYF. V gene TRBV19 combines with J gene TRBJ2-3, with 8 bases matching TRBD2. V trimming: 6 bases; J trimming: 6 bases; junction bases outside the gene matches: 17. Germline V gives CDR1 LNHDA, CDR2 SQIVND (reference sequence). The CDR3 runs 17 residues.

The chain employs TRBV10-3 and TRBJ2-3; 12 positions agree with TRBD2. This CDR3 spans 18 amino acids. The ends lost 0 bases at V and 0 bases at J; junction bases unmatched: 4. The V gene's germline CDR1 is ENHRY and CDR2 SYGVKD. In DNA form, the CDR3 reads TGTGCCATCAGTGAGTCCCAAGGGACTAGCGGGAGCACAGATACGCAGTATTTT. Residues: CAISESQGTSGSTDTQYF.

V usage is TRBV4-2 and J usage is TRBJ2-2, with TRBD2 identical over 11 bases. The germline CDR1 and CDR2 sequences are LGHNA and YNFKEQ. Germline trimming cut 2 bases from V and 6 bases from J; bases unmatched to any gene: 8. The CDR3 runs to 17 residues. In DNA form, the CDR3 reads TGTGCCAGCAGCCAATCACTAGCGGGAGAAGTCGCCGGGGAGCTGTTTTTT. It specifies CASSQSLAGEVAGELFF.